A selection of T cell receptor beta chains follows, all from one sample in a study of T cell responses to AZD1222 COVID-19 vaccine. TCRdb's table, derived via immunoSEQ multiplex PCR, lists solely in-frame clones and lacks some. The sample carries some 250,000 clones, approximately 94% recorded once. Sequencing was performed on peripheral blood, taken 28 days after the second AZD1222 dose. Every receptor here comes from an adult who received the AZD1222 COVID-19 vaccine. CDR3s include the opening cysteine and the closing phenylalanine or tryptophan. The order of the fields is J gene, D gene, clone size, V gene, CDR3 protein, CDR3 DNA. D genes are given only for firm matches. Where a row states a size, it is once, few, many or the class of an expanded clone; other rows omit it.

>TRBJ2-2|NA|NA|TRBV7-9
CASSLGRGLTGELFF
TGTGCCAGCAGCTTAGGCAGAGGTCTCACCGGGGAGCTGTTTTTT
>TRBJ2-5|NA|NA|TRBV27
CASSHRSDTETQYF
TGTGCCAGCAGCCACCGTTCGGACACGGAGACCCAGTACTTC
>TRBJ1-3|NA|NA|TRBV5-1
CASSSQGLGNTIYF
TGCGCCAGCAGCTCCCAGGGGCTTGGAAACACCATATATTTT
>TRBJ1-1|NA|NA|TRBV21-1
CASSKEGPGQLNTEAFF
TGTGCCAGCAGCAAAGAGGGGCCGGGACAGTTGAACACTGAAGCTTTCTTT
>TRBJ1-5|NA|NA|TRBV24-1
CATSDPTGGNQPQHF
TGTGCCACCAGTGACCCCACGGGCGGCAATCAGCCCCAGCATTTT
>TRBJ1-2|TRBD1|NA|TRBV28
CAGGTALSYGYTF
TGTGCCGGAGGGACAGCCCTTAGCTATGGCTACACCTTC
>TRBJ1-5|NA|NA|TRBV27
CASSLQGIQPQHF
TGTGCCAGCAGTTTACAGGGTATTCAGCCCCAGCATTTT
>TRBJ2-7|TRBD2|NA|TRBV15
CATSSFSGSSYEQYF
TGTGCCACCAGCAGCTTTAGCGGGAGCTCCTACGAGCAGTACTTC
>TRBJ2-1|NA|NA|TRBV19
CASSIGYYNEQFF
TGTGCCAGTAGTATCGGCTACTACAATGAGCAGTTCTTC
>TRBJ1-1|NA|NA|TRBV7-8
CASSPSVGGAFF
TGTGCCAGCAGCCCCAGTGTAGGGGGAGCTTTCTTT
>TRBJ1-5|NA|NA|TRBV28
CASSFGGGRENQPQHF
TGTGCCAGCAGTTTTGGTGGAGGAAGGGAGAATCAGCCCCAGCATTTT
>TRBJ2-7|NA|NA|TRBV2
CASSPQGESSYEQYF
TGTGCCAGCAGTCCCCAGGGTGAAAGCTCCTACGAGCAGTACTTC
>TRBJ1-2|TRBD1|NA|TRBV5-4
CASTRPGQGARYGYTF
TGTGCCAGCACCCGACCGGGACAGGGGGCGAGGTATGGCTACACCTTC
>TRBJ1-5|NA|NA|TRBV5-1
CASSFNTGENQPQHF
TGCGCCAGCAGCTTTAACACAGGCGAAAATCAGCCCCAGCATTTT
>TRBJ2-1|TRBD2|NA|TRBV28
CASSAGTSGGQFF
TGTGCCAGCAGTGCTGGGACTAGCGGGGGTCAGTTCTTC
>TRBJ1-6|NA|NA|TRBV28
CASSPPWPRGFNSPLHF
TGTGCCAGCAGTCCTCCCTGGCCCAGGGGCTTTAATTCACCCCTCCACTTT
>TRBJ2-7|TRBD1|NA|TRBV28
CASSRTGIPYEQYF
TGTGCCAGCAGCCGGACAGGGATCCCCTACGAGCAGTACTTC
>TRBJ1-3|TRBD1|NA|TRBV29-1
CSVATGVGGNTIYF
TGCAGCGTTGCGACAGGGGTCGGTGGAAACACCATATATTTT
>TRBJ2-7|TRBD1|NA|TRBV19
CASSSRRTGDSYEQYF
TGTGCCAGTAGTTCCCGGCGGACAGGGGATTCCTACGAGCAGTACTTC
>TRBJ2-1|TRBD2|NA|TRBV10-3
CAISRLAGGSSYNEQFF
TGTGCCATCAGTAGACTAGCGGGAGGGTCATCCTACAATGAGCAGTTCTTC
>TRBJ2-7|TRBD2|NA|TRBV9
CASSPGLAAYEQYF
TGTGCCAGCAGCCCGGGACTAGCGGCCTACGAGCAGTACTTC
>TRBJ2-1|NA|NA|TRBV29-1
CSVDLGASSYNEQFF
TGCAGCGTGGATCTAGGGGCCAGCTCCTACAATGAGCAGTTCTTC
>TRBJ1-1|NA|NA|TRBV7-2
CASSFAGAAEAFF
TGTGCCAGCAGCTTCGCAGGGGCGGCTGAAGCTTTCTTT
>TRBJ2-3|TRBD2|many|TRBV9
CASSVVASGRTDTQYF
TGTGCCAGCAGCGTAGTGGCTAGCGGACGCACAGATACGCAGTATTTT
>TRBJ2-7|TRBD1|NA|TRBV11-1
CASSLEGTGYYEQYF
TGTGCCAGCAGCTTAGAGGGGACAGGGTACTACGAGCAGTACTTC
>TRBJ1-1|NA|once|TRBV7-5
CARTPPGGPNTEAFF
TGTGCCAGAACCCCCCCCGGGGGGCCTAACACTGAAGCTTTCTTT
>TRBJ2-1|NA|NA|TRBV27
CASTWSPGSINEQFF
TGTGCCAGCACATGGTCGCCCGGGAGTATAAATGAGCAGTTCTTC
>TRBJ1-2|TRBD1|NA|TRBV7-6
CASSLGRGGYGYTF
TGTGCCAGCAGCTTAGGCAGGGGGGGGTATGGCTACACCTTC
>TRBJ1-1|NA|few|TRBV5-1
CASRGKSLNTEAFF
TGCGCCAGCAGGGGGAAATCCCTAAACACTGAAGCTTTCTTT
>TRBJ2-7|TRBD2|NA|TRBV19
CASSPRQRGTYEQYF
TGTGCCAGTAGTCCACGTCAGCGGGGAACCTACGAGCAGTACTTC
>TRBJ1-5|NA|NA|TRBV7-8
CASSFSGDQPQHF
TGTGCCAGCAGCTTTAGCGGCGACCAGCCCCAGCATTTT
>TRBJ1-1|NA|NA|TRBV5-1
CASSVGPGGARNTEAFF
TGCGCCAGCAGCGTTGGCCCGGGGGGCGCGAGAAACACTGAAGCTTTCTTT
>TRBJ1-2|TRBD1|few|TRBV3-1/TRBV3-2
CASSQDPWTGSYGYTF
TGTGCCAGCAGCCAAGATCCCTGGACAGGATCCTATGGCTACACCTTC
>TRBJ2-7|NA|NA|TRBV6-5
CASKDSHYEQYF
TGTGCCAGCAAGGACAGCCACTACGAGCAGTACTTC
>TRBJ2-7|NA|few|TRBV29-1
CSVSTGGEPYEQYF
TGCAGCGTTTCTACAGGGGGGGAACCCTACGAGCAGTACTTC